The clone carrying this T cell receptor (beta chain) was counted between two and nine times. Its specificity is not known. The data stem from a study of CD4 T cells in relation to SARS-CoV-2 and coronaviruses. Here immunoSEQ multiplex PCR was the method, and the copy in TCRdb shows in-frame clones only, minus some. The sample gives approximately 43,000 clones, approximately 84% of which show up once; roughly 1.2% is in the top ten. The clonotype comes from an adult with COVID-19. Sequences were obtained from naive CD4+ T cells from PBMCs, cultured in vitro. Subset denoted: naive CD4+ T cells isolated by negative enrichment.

Written as DNA, the CDR3 is TGTGCCAGCAGTAACGTCGGGACTTACACCGGGGAGCTGTTTTTT. This translates into CASSNVGTYTGELFF. This chain joins TRBV7-2 and TRBJ2-2; maybe TRBD2 (6 bases). The germline V gene encodes CDR1 SGHTA and CDR2 FQGNSA. The length of the CDR3 is 15 residues. V was pared by 6 bases and J by 3 bases, with 14 bases between. Filled out from reference TRBV7-2 and TRBJ2-2, the complete variable domain reads GAGVSQSPSNKVTEKGKDVELRCDPISGHTALYWYRQSLGQGLEFLIYFQGNSAPDKSGLPSDRFSAERTGGSVSTLTIQRTQQEDSAVYLCASSNVGTYTGELFFGEGSRLTVL.